This T cell receptor beta chain is from a study of Ad26.COV2.S vaccination and SARS-CoV-2 variants. Whole-study context: Intramuscular Ad26.COV2.S at 5x10^10 or 1x10^11 viral particles.

Study-wide points: Considerable breadth of spike-specific CD8+ and CD4+ T cell responses has reportedly been documented following vaccination.

Germline V gene data show CDR1 as SGHTA and CDR2 as FQGNSA. The CDR3 sequence is 15 residues long. Trimming removed 2 bases from V and 2 bases from J; junction bases left unmatched: 3. To note about this clone: Its target is unknown. Other DNA sequences in this sample translate to the same CDR3.

Treatment of the sample: some 20 received Ad26.COV2.S at low or high dose, single or two shots; a few received placebo; per-sample allocation not given. Sampling took place 63 days after the first vaccine or placebo injection. Data came from immunoSEQ multiplex PCR; TCRdb stores just in-frame clones and leaves some out. This sample carries roughly 700,000 clones, approximately 88% of them seen once, and the ten largest clones take about 1.5%. The material sequenced was peripheral blood, taken in a trial of Ad26.COV2.S vaccine versus placebo. This clonotype originated in a person between 18 and 65 years old who received the Ad26.COV2.S COVID-19 vaccine or a placebo. The chain is built from TRBV7-2 and TRBJ2-5; 9 nucleotides agree with TRBD1. The CDR3 DNA reads as TGTGCCAGCAGCTTATGGGGACAGGGACAAGAGACCCAGTACTTC. Translating gives CASSLWGQGQETQYF.